Listed below are T cell receptor beta chains from one sample, sequenced in a study of CD8+ T cells in alopecia areata. The table came from immunoSEQ multiplex PCR; TCRdb's copy has only in-frame clones and leaves some out. The table has about 190,000 clones, around 56% seen once; the top ten hold approximately 0.7%. The sequenced sample was CD4+ T cells sorted from blood, obtained at week 4, from a patient treated with tofacitinib. These receptors all come from a human donor with alopecia areata. CDR3s include the opening cysteine and the closing phenylalanine or tryptophan. The order of the fields is clone size, V gene, J gene, D gene, CDR3 DNA, CDR3 protein. The D gene is left open where the match is weak. Not all rows give a size; the values are once, few, many and, for expanded clones, a class.

few	TRBV19	TRBJ2-4	-	TGTGCCAGTACCCCAGGGACCGCCGCCCTAGCCAAAAACATTCAGTACTTC	CASTPGTAALAKNIQYF
-	TRBV29-1	TRBJ1-1	-	TGCAGCGTTGGGGCTTACACTGAAGCTTTCTTT	CSVGAYTEAFF
-	TRBV7-6	TRBJ2-7	-	TGTGCCAGCAGCTTTTCGGAGAGCGGGACAGCGTTAGAGCAGTACTTC	CASSFSESGTALEQYF
-	TRBV29-1	TRBJ2-1	-	TGCAGCGCGCCAACTAGCAGCAATGAGCAGTTCTTC	CSAPTSSNEQFF
once	TRBV11-2	TRBJ2-3	-	TGTGCCAGCAGCTTACGGGGGCGCGAGGATACGCAGTATTTT	CASSLRGREDTQYF
few	TRBV29-1	TRBJ1-5	-	TGCAGCGTTGGGCAGCACAATCAGCCCCAGCATTTT	CSVGQHNQPQHF
few	TRBV30	TRBJ2-1	-	TGTGCCTGGAGTGGCCGAGGGGAGCAGTTCTTC	CAWSGRGEQFF
-	TRBV13	TRBJ1-2	-	TGTGCCAGCAGCCTAAAGACGGCCCCGGGTGGCTACACCTTC	CASSLKTAPGGYTF
-	TRBV21-1	TRBJ1-1	-	TGTGCCAGCAGCAAACGTATTCGCCAACTGAACACTGAAGCTTTCTTT	CASSKRIRQLNTEAFF
-	TRBV2	TRBJ1-5	-	TGTGCCAGCAGTGGGTTATCGGGCAATCAGCCCCAGCATTTT	CASSGLSGNQPQHF
-	TRBV29-1	TRBJ2-7	TRBD1	TGCAGCGTGCTCATCCCGGGACAGGGGAGCTCCTACGAGCAGTACTTC	CSVLIPGQGSSYEQYF
once	TRBV27	TRBJ2-5	-	TGTGCCAGCAGTTACCTAGGGGGACAAGAGACCCAGTACTTC	CASSYLGGQETQYF
once	TRBV29-1	TRBJ2-1	TRBD2	TGCAGCGTTGAACCGGGACTAGCGGGAGGGCTGTCCTACAATGAGCAGTTCTTC	CSVEPGLAGGLSYNEQFF
few	TRBV25-1	TRBJ2-7	-	TGTGCCAGCAGTGAAATCCACGAGCAGTACTTC	CASSEIHEQYF
-	TRBV7-2	TRBJ2-2	-	TGTGCCAGCAGGCCCGGGACAGCGGGCATGGTGTTTTTT	CASRPGTAGMVFF
-	TRBV30	TRBJ2-7	-	TGTGCCTGGAGTGTGCTGGGTATTGGGGAGCAGTACTTC	CAWSVLGIGEQYF
-	TRBV9	TRBJ2-3	TRBD1	TGTGCCAGCAGCTTAGCCCCGGGACAGCTGATCACAGATACGCAGTATTTT	CASSLAPGQLITDTQYF
-	TRBV29-1	TRBJ2-5	TRBD2	TGCAGCTCGAGTGGGCTAGCGGGAGGAACGGAGACCCAGTACTTC	CSSSGLAGGTETQYF
-	TRBV6-5	TRBJ2-7	-	TGTGCCAGCACCAAAGGTAGCGGCTCCTACGAGCAGTACTTC	CASTKGSGSYEQYF